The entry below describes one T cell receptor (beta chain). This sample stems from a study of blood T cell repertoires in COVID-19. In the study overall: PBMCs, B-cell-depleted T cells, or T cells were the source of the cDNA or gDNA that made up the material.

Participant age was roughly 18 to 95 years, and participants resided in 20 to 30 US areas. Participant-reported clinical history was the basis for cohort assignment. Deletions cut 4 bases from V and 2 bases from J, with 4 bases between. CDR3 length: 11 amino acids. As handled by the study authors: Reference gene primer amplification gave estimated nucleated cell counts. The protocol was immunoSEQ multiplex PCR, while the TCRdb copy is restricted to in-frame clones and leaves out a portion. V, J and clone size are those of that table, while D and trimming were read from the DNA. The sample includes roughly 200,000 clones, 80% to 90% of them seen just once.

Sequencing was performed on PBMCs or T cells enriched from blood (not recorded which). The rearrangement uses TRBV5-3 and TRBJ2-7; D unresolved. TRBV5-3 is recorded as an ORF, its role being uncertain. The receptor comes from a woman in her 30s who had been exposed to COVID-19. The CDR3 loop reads CARSPTYEQYF. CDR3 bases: TGTGCCAGAAGCCCAACCTACGAGCAGTACTTC.